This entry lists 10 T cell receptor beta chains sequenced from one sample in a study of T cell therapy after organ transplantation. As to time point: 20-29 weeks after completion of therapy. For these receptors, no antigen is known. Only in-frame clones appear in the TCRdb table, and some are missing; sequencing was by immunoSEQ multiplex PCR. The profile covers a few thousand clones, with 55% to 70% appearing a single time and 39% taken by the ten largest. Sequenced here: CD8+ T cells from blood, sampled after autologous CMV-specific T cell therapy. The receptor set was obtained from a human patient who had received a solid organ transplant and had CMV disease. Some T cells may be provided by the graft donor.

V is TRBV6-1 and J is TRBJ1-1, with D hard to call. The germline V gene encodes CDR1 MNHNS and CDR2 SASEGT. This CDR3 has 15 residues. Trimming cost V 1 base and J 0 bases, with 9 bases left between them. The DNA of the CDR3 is TGTGCCAGCAGTGAAGGAGCGGCCATGAACACTGAAGCTTTCTTT. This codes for CASSEGAAMNTEAFF.

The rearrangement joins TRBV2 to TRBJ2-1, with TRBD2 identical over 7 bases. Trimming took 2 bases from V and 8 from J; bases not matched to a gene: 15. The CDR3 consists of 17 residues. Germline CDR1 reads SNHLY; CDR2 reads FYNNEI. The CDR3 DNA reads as TGTGCCAGCAGTGAACGGGGTAGCGGGTTGGGCGTGTATGAGCAGTTCTTC. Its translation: CASSERGSGLGVYEQFF.

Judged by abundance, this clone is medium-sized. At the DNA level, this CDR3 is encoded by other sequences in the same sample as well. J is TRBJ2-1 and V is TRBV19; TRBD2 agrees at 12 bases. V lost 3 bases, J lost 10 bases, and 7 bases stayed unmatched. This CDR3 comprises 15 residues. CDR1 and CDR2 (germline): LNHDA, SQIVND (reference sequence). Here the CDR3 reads CASSISSGRAGEQFF. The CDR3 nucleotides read TGTGCCAGTAGTATCTCTAGCGGGAGGGCCGGGGAGCAGTTCTTC.

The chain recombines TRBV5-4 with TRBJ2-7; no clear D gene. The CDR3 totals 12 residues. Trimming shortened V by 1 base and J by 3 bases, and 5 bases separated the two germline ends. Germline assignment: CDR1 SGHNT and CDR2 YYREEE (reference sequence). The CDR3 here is CASSLNNYEQYV. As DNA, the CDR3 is TGTGCCAGCAGCTTGAATAACTACGAGCAGTACGTC.

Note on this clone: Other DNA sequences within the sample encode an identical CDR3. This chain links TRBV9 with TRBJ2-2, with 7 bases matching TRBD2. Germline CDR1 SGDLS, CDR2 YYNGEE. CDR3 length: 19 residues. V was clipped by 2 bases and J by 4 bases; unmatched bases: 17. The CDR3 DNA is TGTGCCAGCAGCGTCGTGCCAGCGGGCGATGGGGGGGGCACCGGGGAGCTGTTTTTT. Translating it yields CASSVVPAGDGGGTGELFF.

Here the CDR3 DNA reads TGTGCCAGCAGCCAAAGGGGGGGAGAGACCCAGTACTTC. This sequence encodes CASSQRGGETQYF. The rearrangement links TRBV5-6 to TRBJ2-5, with D tentatively TRBD2 (7 bases). The CDR3 runs to 13 residues. The germline V gene encodes CDR1 SGHDT and CDR2 YYEEEE. Trimming took off 4 bases at V and 4 bases at J, with 11 bases between the two ends.

The CDR3 loop is CASSQKNGLVGEQYF. CDR3 in DNA: TGCGCCAGCAGCCAAAAAAACGGACTAGTCGGCGAGCAGTACTTC. This chain connects TRBV4-3 to TRBJ2-7; 7 positions match TRBD2. This CDR3 spans 15 amino acids. After removal of 2 bases from V and 6 bases from J, the junction contained 10 bases not matched to a gene. Germline CDR1 and CDR2: LGHNA and YSLEER.

In nucleotides, the CDR3 is TGTGCCAGCAGTGCAGGACTAGGGTTGAATGAGCAGTTCTTC. Translation: CASSAGLGLNEQFF. The rearrangement uses TRBV6-1 and TRBJ2-1, with 7 bases aligning to TRBD2. Per germline, CDR1 MNHNS and CDR2 SASEGT. The CDR3 is made up of 14 amino acids. J gave up 7 bases and V 4 bases, and 7 bases lay outside the gene matches.

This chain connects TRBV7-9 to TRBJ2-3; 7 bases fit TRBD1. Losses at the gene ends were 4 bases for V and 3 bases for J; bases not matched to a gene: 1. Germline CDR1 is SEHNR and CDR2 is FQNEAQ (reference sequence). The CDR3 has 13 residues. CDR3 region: CASSSTGTDTQYF. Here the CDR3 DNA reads TGTGCCAGCAGCTCGACAGGGACAGATACGCAGTATTTT. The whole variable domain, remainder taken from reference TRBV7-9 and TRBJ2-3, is DTGVSQNPRHKITKRGQNVTFRCDPISEHNRLYWYRQTLGQGPEFLTYFQNEAQLEKSRLLSDRFSAERPKGSFSTLEIQRTEQGDSAMYLCASSSTGTDTQYFGPGTRLTVL.

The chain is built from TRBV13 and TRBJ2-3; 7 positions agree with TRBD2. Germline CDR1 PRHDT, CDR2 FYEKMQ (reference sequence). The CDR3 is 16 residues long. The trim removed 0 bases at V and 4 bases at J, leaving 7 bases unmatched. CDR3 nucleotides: TGTGCCAGCAGCTTAGGCAGGGACTACTACCCAGATACGCAGTATTTT. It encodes CASSLGRDYYPDTQYF. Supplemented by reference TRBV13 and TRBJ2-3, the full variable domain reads AAGVIQSPRHLIKEKRETATLKCYPIPRHDTVYWYQQGPGQDPQFLISFYEKMQSDKGSIPDRFSAQQFSDYHSELNMSSLELGDSALYFCASSLGRDYYPDTQYFGPGTRLTVL.